This T cell receptor (beta chain) was sequenced in a study of breast tumors, draining lymph nodes, adjacent tissues. Broader study findings: Most tumor T cells seemingly derive from lymph node, then expand in tumor. Tumor and nontumor repertoires were significantly more similar in luminal-like than in basal-like breast cancer. That most tumor T cells come from lymph nodes remained unproven. Compared with lymph nodes, tumors were less diverse; compared with nontumor tissue, more.

Each CDR3 protein is one row after TCRdb ran MiXCR on the multiplex PCR reads. The sample shows over 150,000 distinct CDR3 sequences, roughly 30% of them seen only once. Of note for this clonotype: What it recognizes is unknown.

Samples came from axillary lymph nodes draining the breast cancer. Germline V gives CDR1 SGHTA, CDR2 FQGTGA. The CDR3 extends over 14 amino acids. The V and J ends lost 5 bases and 7 bases, in that order; junction bases with no gene match: 5. This receptor was obtained from a female donor with breast cancer. Some clones in this sample may be carry-over from other donors' samples. The rearrangement joins TRBV7-3 to TRBJ1-5, with TRBD1 matching over 10 bases. Sequencing was done on a sample of axillary lymph node tissue. The chain's CDR3 is CASSRTGGGQPQHF. DNA of the CDR3: TGTGCCAGCAGCCGGACAGGGGGAGGGCAGCCCCAGCATTTT.